Sequencing of this T cell receptor beta chain was carried out in a study of regulatory T cells in long-lasting Graves disease (dated by TCRdb to about 2021). Regarding the complete study: Newly diagnosed Graves' disease patients had taken antithyroid drugs for less than 3 months. Patients with persistent Graves' disease were compared with patients with newly diagnosed Graves' disease using TCR sequencing and RNA sequencing of peripheral blood. The study was conducted in China and was registered as a clinical trial. TCR sequencing covered around 13 persistent and around 20 newly diagnosed Graves' disease patients, about 35 samples in total.

In the paper's terms, the time point label means: newly diagnosed GD, antithyroid drugs for less than 3 months. RNA was extracted from PBMCs in TRIzol for both TCR sequencing and RNA sequencing. The diagnosis of Graves' disease was made according to American Thyroid Association guidelines. Recruitment of patients was carried out at an endocrinology department in Xi'an, China. Each patient gave roughly 8.4 milliliters of peripheral blood, collected in an EDTA anticoagulant tube. PBMCs were isolated by Ficoll Paque Plus density gradient separation without further T cell sorting. An Agilent 2100 Bioanalyzer and agarose gel were used to assess RNA quality, and a NanoDrop 2000 was used to measure RNA concentration. The library was prepared using multiplex PCR. The data were produced on an Illumina HiSeq 4000. iRepertoire HTBI primers and Arm-PCR amplification of CDR3 regions were used to construct TCR beta libraries. Gel purification was performed on PCR products prior to sequencing. The authors' analysis ran thus. Across samples, around 62 TRBV and 13 to 15 TRBJ segments were identified and used for gene usage analysis of CDR3 amino acid clonotypes. COPE and FqMerger were used to merge filtered high-quality paired reads into contigs. BLAST was used to align contigs to IMGT TRBV, TRBD and TRBJ reference genes, and CDR3 was defined according to IMGT. Highly expanded clones were defined as clonotypes with a frequency above 0.1%. Repertoire diversity was measured by Shannon entropy, and V-J evenness by the Gini coefficient. A clonotype was considered public if more than one individual shared it. TCRdb handled the public reads itself, with Q25 trimming in fastp and clone calling in MiXCR, and kept productive beta chains. For every CDR3 protein sequence, its rows merge into one entry that carries the most common genes and DNA. TCRdb, rather than the study authors, made the V and J calls. This sample lists about 350,000 distinct CDR3 sequences; 16% were detected once. 25% to 30% of the sample rests with the top ten.

Points the paper makes about the study in general: Persistent disease showed preferential use of TRBV28, TRBJ1-2 and TRBJ2-5, whereas newly diagnosed disease favored TRBV20-1 and TRBJ2-1. Compared with newly diagnosed patients, patients with persistent Graves' disease had lower TCR Shannon entropy and fewer highly expanded clones, which suggests clonal expansion. The study examined only peripheral blood because the primary lesion, thyroid tissue, could not be accessed. Only the TCR beta chain was sequenced and analyzed. The small sample size was acknowledged by the authors as a limitation that may reduce accuracy. Persistent patients shared more public clonotypes among themselves (around 2,500) than newly diagnosed patients did (approximately 970).

This clonotype showed up just a few times. The antigen it binds to is not known. Nothing much larger sits one base from this clone, and base qualities are not available. Trimming takes 2 bases from V and 3 bases from J, and the germline ends sit 13 bases apart. CDR1 and CDR2, looked up from the germline V gene, are SGHTA and FQGNSA. Reading from cysteine to phenylalanine, the CDR3 counts 16 amino acids. Only the CDR3 portion is preserved as DNA: 48 bases, with reading frame beginning at the first base. A further study also used this sample, focusing on T cells in Graves' hyperthyroidism and ophthalmopathy. As that second study puts it: Stable Graves' hyperthyroidism was defined as no progression to ophthalmopathy during 18 months of follow-up. Hyperthyroidism patients were aged 18 to 65 years and newly diagnosed, with disease duration of less than 2 months. The study excluded patients with uncontrolled infections, other autoimmune diseases, pregnancy or lactation. Diagnoses relied on clinical symptoms, serum thyroxine and TRAb, thyroid ultrasound and orbital computed tomography. The first round of RT-PCR for the TCR CDR3 was performed with the HTBI primer set and the Qiagen OneStep RT-PCR kit. Most expanded thyroid clonotypes (frequency above 0.001) were also detected in blood, a finding suggesting that blood repertoires may reflect thyroid immune responses. In cross-validation, a model built on a 13 V-J signature told ophthalmopathy apart from stable hyperthyroidism with 85% to 90% sensitivity and about 81% specificity, and in testing the same model reached 80%/75%. In validation, the model predicted progression to ophthalmopathy with 55% to 71% sensitivity and around 72% specificity, a median of 6.5 months before onset. To identify distinguishing TCR V-J signatures, a discovery cohort of around 100 patients was used, comprising under 45 with Graves' ophthalmopathy and some 60 with stable Graves' hyperthyroidism. Prospective prediction of ophthalmopathy was tested in an independent validation cohort consisting of under 20 hyperthyroidism patients and around 16 patients who later progressed to ophthalmopathy. For training and testing, the roughly 100 patients in the discovery cohort were randomly divided in a 7:3 ratio. Thyroid tissue and blood T-cell repertoires from about six Graves' hyperthyroidism patients were also compared in the study. After sampling, hyperthyroidism patients received methimazole starting at 30 mg daily, and ophthalmopathy patients received high-dose intravenous methylprednisolone. The libraries were constructed in a second round of multiplex PCR and then size-selected and purified. The libraries were sequenced on an Illumina HiSeq2000 using paired-end 100 bp reads. Raw data were processed with SOAPnuke, discarding reads with adapters, uncalled bases, mean Phred below 15, or no exact constant-primer or identifier match. High-quality paired reads were merged using COPE v1.2.5, and each unique nucleotide sequence was defined as a clonotype. MiTCR v1.1 was used to align clonotypes to the IMGT TRBV, TRBD and TRBJ reference segments. Analysis was restricted to V-J combinations with a frequency above 0.0001, which covered just over 98% of repertoires. The TCS score was defined as F50 (clonal expansion) divided by E x V (chaos), with BLOSUM62-based TCRdist calculated between CDR3 peptides within each V-J. Welch's t-statistics and random forest reduced roughly 500 V-J features to 13, which were used in a naive Bayes classifier (R e1071). Sample size was not statistically predetermined, and blinding of investigators to group allocation was not performed. According to the paper, TCR Vbeta CDR3 sequencing was carried out on some 140 peripheral blood samples, which came from about 45 ophthalmopathy, under 80 hyperthyroidism and 17 progressor patients.

The sample was peripheral blood mononuclear cells (PBMCs), taken at new diagnosis, from a patient treated with antithyroid drugs. The receptor's source is a man in his forties or fifties with Graves disease. Donor details come from another sample of the same person, matched by shared clones. The chain is assembled from TRBV7-2 and TRBJ2-2, with a tentative D gene TRBD2 over 6 matching bases. This receptor has the CDR3 CASSLTSISYTGELFF. The nucleotide sequence reads TGTGCCAGCAGCTTAACTAGCATAAGTTACACCGGGGAGCTGTTTTTT.